This paragraph covers one T cell receptor beta chain sequence. As yet, its antigen is unknown. The germline V gene has CDR1 LNHDA and CDR2 SQIVND (reference sequence). The CDR3 has 13 residues. V dropped 2 bases and J dropped 4 bases, with 8 bases sitting between them. These data are taken from a study of blood T cells in healthy people across ages. The study, taken as a whole, reports: Strong correlation existed between TCR beta diversity and naive T cell percentage.

A J-beta primer mix and a sample-barcoded 5' primer were used in a second PCR of about 7 to 12 cycles. TCRdb reanalysed the 5' RACE reads using MiXCR and keeps one entry per CDR3 protein. This sample yields 700,000 to 900,000 distinct CDR3 sequences, of which around a quarter are seen a single time; 3% belongs to the top ten. The same sample was also used in a study of T cells of mothers and their children.

Material: blood. This chain joins TRBV19 and TRBJ1-2, with D possibly TRBD1 on 5 matching bases. The sequence was obtained from a boy aged 5-17 years in good health. The CDR3, as DNA: TGTGCCAGTAGTATATCAGGGCTCTATGGCTACACCTTC. Translation: CASSISGLYGYTF. The whole variable domain, filled in from reference TRBV19 and TRBJ1-2, reads DGGITQSPKYLFRKEGQNVTLSCEQNLNHDAMYWYRQDPGQGLRLIYYSQIVNDFQKGDIAEGYSVSREKKESFPLTVTSAQKNPTAFYLCASSISGLYGYTFGSGTRLTVV.